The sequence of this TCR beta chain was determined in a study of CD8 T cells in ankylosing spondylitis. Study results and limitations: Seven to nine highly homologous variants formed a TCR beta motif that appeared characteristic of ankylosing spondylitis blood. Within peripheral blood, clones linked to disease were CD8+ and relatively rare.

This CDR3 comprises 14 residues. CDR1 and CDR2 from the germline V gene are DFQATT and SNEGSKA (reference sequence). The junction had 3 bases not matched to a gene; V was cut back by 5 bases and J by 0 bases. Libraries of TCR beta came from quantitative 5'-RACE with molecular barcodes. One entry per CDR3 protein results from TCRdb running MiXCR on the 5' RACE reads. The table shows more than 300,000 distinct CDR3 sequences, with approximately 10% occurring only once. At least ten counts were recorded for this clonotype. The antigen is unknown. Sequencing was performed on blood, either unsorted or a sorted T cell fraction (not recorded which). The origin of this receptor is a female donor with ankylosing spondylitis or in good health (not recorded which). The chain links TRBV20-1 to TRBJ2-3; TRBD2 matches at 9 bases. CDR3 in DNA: TGCAGTGCTGGTCTAGCGGGGAGCACAGATACGCAGTATTTT. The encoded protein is CSAGLAGSTDTQYF.